This passage covers 11 T cell receptor beta chains from one sample sequenced in a study of CD8 T cells in Susac syndrome. Random hexamers were used to reverse transcribe the RNA input (0.5 to 1 ug). TCRdb reprocessed the immunoSEQ multiplex PCR reads via MiXCR and lists one record per CDR3 protein. The repertoire has fewer than 250,000 distinct CDR3 sequences, roughly 92% of them found once; the top ten carry approximately 0.1%. Material for sequencing was CD4+ T cells from PBMCs. These receptors all stem from a human donor in good health.

The chain links TRBV6-6 to TRBJ2-1; TRBD2 matches at 7 bases. With 6 bases clipped from V and 0 bases from J, the junction kept 8 bases outside the gene matches. Germline CDR1 MNHNY, CDR2 SVGAGI (reference sequence). The CDR3 totals 16 residues. The CDR3 DNA is TGTGCCAGCAGCCAGATAGCGGGCCGCTCCTACAATGAGCAGTTCTTC. Protein product: CASSQIAGRSYNEQFF.

In its sample, this clonotype was seen a few times. The chain combines TRBV3-1 with TRBJ2-7; D is ambiguous. Germline loops: CDR1 LGHDT, CDR2 YNNKEL (reference sequence). There are 11 residues in the CDR3. Trimming pared 6 bases from V and 2 bases from J, leaving 5 bases between. The chain's CDR3 is CASSHTYEQYF. The DNA of the CDR3 is TGTGCCAGCAGTCACACCTACGAGCAGTACTTC.

V and J are TRBV7-9 and TRBJ2-5; D may be TRBD1 or TRBD2 (5 bases each). Trimming left V 5 bases short and J 9 bases short, with 13 bases between. The CDR3 runs to 12 residues. Germline lookup yields CDR1 SEHNR and CDR2 FQNEAQ (reference sequence). In DNA, the CDR3 is TGTGCCAGCAGCCTACCCTTGGGACCCCAGTACTTC. Translation: CASSLPLGPQYF.

The chain combines TRBV30 with TRBJ1-5, with D maybe TRBD1 (6 bases). Germline V gene data show CDR1 as GTSNPN and CDR2 as SVGIG (reference sequence). Trimming took 4 bases from V and 2 from J, leaving 9 bases between them. The CDR3 spans 13 residues. The DNA of the CDR3 is TGTGCCTGGACAGGGGCAGGCAATCAGCCCCAGCATTTT. As protein: CAWTGAGNQPQHF.

The chain recombines TRBV29-1 with TRBJ1-5; 7 nucleotides align to TRBD1. The V and J ends lost 6 bases and 2 bases, in that order; junction bases with no gene match: 10. This CDR3 region has 15 residues. From germline, CDR1 is SQVTM and CDR2 ANQGSEA. The CDR3 DNA reads TGCAGCGTCGGGACAGCCGGGATGGGCAATCAGCCCCAGCATTTT. Translated: CSVGTAGMGNQPQHF.

The chain links TRBV3-1 to TRBJ1-1; D perhaps matches TRBD1 (6 bases). V lost 1 base, J lost 3 bases, and 15 bases lay in between. This CDR3 has 16 amino acids. Germline assignment: CDR1 LGHDT and CDR2 YNNKEL (reference sequence). The CDR3 DNA is TGTGCCAGCAGCCAAGGGGGCCCTAGGGGGTACACTGAAGCTTTCTTT. Its protein product is CASSQGGPRGYTEAFF.

This clonotype was detected once. This chain uses TRBV6-1 with TRBJ1-5; D is ambiguous. Germline loops: CDR1 MNHNS, CDR2 SASEGT. Trimming left V 7 bases short and J 2 bases short, with 12 bases between. This CDR3 has 14 residues. CDR3 bases: TGTGCCAGCAAGGAGGTCCAGGGCAATCAGCCCCAGCATTTT. Amino acid sequence: CASKEVQGNQPQHF.

The gene calls are TRBV12-3 or TRBV12-4 and TRBJ1-2, with TRBD1 identical over 9 bases. J was trimmed by 6 bases and V by 3 bases; bases with no gene match: 8. This CDR3 has 15 amino acids. CDR3 residues: CASSFPGTGMNGYTF. The CDR3 bases are TGTGCCAGCAGTTTTCCCGGGACAGGGATGAATGGCTACACCTTC.

The chain couples TRBV7-9 to TRBJ1-3; D uncertain. CDR3 length: 13 amino acids. V shed 3 bases and J shed 4 bases, with 7 bases lying between them. The germline V gene encodes CDR1 SEHNR and CDR2 FQNEAQ (reference sequence). CDR3 sequence reads: CASSFAGGNTIYF. For the CDR3, the DNA is TGTGCCAGCAGCTTTGCCGGAGGAAACACCATATATTTT.

This chain links TRBV5-1 with TRBJ2-2; D is undetermined. In germline, CDR1 is SGHRS, CDR2 YFSETQ. V was clipped by 4 bases and J by 1 base, with 11 bases between them. The length of the CDR3 is 15 residues. CDR3 sequence: CASSIRDQNTGELFF. For the CDR3, the DNA is TGCGCCAGCAGCATAAGGGATCAGAACACCGGGGAGCTGTTTTTT.

The J gene is TRBJ1-1, the V gene TRBV20-1; 9 bases are shared with TRBD1. CDR1 and CDR2 (germline): DFQATT, SNEGSKA (reference sequence). After removal of 2 bases from V and 0 bases from J, the junction contained 16 bases not matched to a gene. The CDR3 loop spans 19 amino acids. The CDR3 bases are TGCAGTGCTAGACCCCTATCCGGGACAGGGAAGGGGCTGAACACTGAAGCTTTCTTT. Protein: CSARPLSGTGKGLNTEAFF.